The 29 T cell receptor beta chains below were found in one sample sequenced in a study of human T cells and chemical hapten exposure. Time point noted: patch test 3, about 24 weeks after DPC sensitization. Indicated treatment: therapeutic diphenylcyclopropenone sensitization with weekly scalp DPC. TCRdb analysed the RACE reads with MiXCR anew, one entry per CDR3 protein. The sample lists 120,000 or so distinct CDR3 sequences, roughly 12% occurring once. Sequencing was performed on whole blood, taken in connection with sensitization to the hapten diphenylcyclopropenone (DPC). These receptor sequences come from a woman aged 45 to 65 with alopecia areata. Some clones in this sample may be carry-over from other donors' samples.

This clonotype was detected ten times or more. The chain recombines TRBV10-3 with TRBJ2-1; weak D call: TRBD1 (6 bases). Deletions cut 6 bases from V and 5 bases from J, with 14 bases between. This CDR3 comprises 14 residues. Germline loops: CDR1 ENHRY, CDR2 SYGVKD. The CDR3 DNA reads TGTGCCATCAGGGGGGCGGCGGTCCACAATGAGCAGTTCTTC. This codes for CAIRGAAVHNEQFF.

The gene calls are TRBV27 and TRBJ1-1; TRBD1 agrees at 7 bases. V dropped 5 bases and J dropped 11; count of bases not matched to a gene: 8. The CDR3 totals 12 residues. Looked up from germline, CDR1 is MNHEY and CDR2 is SMNVEV (reference sequence). CDR3 sequence (DNA): TGTGCCAGCAGTACTCAGACAGGGCAGGCTTTCTTT. Translating gives CASSTQTGQAFF.

This clonotype came up a few times. The rearrangement joins TRBV7-8 to TRBJ2-7; D not resolved. V lost 2 bases and J 3 bases, leaving 8 bases between the germline ends. Germline CDR1 SGHVS, CDR2 FQNEAQ. There are 13 residues in the CDR3. This CDR3 is CASSLSISYEQYF. CDR3 coding DNA: TGTGCCAGCAGCTTAAGTATCAGCTACGAGCAGTACTTC.

This clonotype was detected a few times. The J gene is TRBJ2-3, the V gene TRBV4-3, with TRBD2 matching 12 bases. The CDR3 extends over 19 amino acids. Trimming removed 3 bases from V and 0 bases from J; junction bases left unmatched: 10. The germline gives CDR1 LGHNA, CDR2 YSLEER. The CDR3 here is CASSHPRGTSGLSTDTQYF. Written as DNA, the CDR3 is TGCGCCAGCAGCCACCCAAGGGGGACTAGCGGGCTTAGCACAGATACGCAGTATTTT.

The chain couples TRBV29-1 to TRBJ2-5, with TRBD2 matching 13 bases. V gave up 7 bases and J gave up 1 base; unmatched junction bases: 3. Germline CDR1 and CDR2: SQVTM and ANQGSEA. The CDR3 has 14 residues. In DNA, the CDR3 is TGCAGCGCTGGGACTAGCGGGGCCCAAGAGACCCAGTACTTC. This codes for CSAGTSGAQETQYF.

This clonotype occurred a few times. The chain links TRBV6-2 or TRBV6-3 to TRBJ1-6, with D uncertain. The CDR3 sequence is 14 residues long. Deletions cut 11 bases from V and 0 bases from J, with 11 bases between. The V gene's germline CDR1 is MNHEY and CDR2 SVGEGT. The CDR3 here is CAVAGDSYNSPLHF. The CDR3 DNA reads as TGTGCCGTCGCGGGAGACTCCTATAATTCACCCCTCCACTTT.

The chain has TRBV11-2 and TRBJ2-1; D is undetermined. The CDR3 covers 12 residues. Germline CDR1 SGHAT, CDR2 FQNNGV. The V gene lost 1 base and the J gene lost 9 bases, with 7 bases spanning the gap. CDR3 nucleotide sequence: TGTGCCAGCAGCTTAGTAGGTGGTGAGCAGTTCTTC. Protein sequence: CASSLVGGEQFF.

This clonotype appeared a few times. This sequence joins TRBV25-1 and TRBJ1-4; 9 bases map to TRBD1. Looked up from germline, CDR1 is MGHDK and CDR2 is SYGVNS. J lost 7 bases, V lost 7 bases, and 10 bases had no gene match. The CDR3 is 15 residues long. The CDR3 loop reads CASTSLTGGVEKLFF. DNA for the CDR3: TGTGCCAGCACCTCTCTGACAGGGGGAGTTGAAAAACTGTTTTTT.

This clonotype was detected only a few times. This chain joins TRBV20-1 and TRBJ1-1; 9 bases agree with TRBD1. The length of the CDR3 is 14 residues. V lost 5 bases, J lost 6 bases, and 10 bases stayed unmatched. Germline loops: CDR1 DFQATT, CDR2 SNEGSKA (reference sequence). CDR3 in DNA: TGCAGTGCTTATCCGGGACAGGGCGTGCCTGAAGCTTTCTTT. Its translation is CSAYPGQGVPEAFF.

This clonotype was picked up many times. This chain joins TRBV21-1 and TRBJ2-5; TRBD1 was called by the table and not checked on the DNA. TRBV21-1 is recorded as a pseudogene. This CDR3 is 12 amino acids long. The CDR3 DNA reads TGTGCCAGCCGGGGGGGGGCAGAGACCCAGTACTTC. This translates into CASRGGAETQYF.

This clonotype showed up just a few times. The chain joins TRBV7-8 to TRBJ2-7, with 7 bases lining up with TRBD2. The CDR3 spans 13 residues. Unmatched junction bases numbered 6, after V lost 4 bases and J lost 6 bases. Germline V lookup: CDR1 SGHVS, CDR2 FQNEAQ. CDR3 in DNA: TGTGCCAGCAGCTCGGGACTATTTTCCGAGCAGTACTTC. Its translation is CASSSGLFSEQYF.

This clonotype was seen a few times. This chain joins TRBV6-2 or TRBV6-3 and TRBJ2-1, with 8 positions matching TRBD1. Germline V lookup: CDR1 MNHEY, CDR2 SVGEGT. Trimming at V came to 6 bases and at J to 8 bases, leaving 3 bases not matched to a gene. The CDR3 has 12 residues. The CDR3 reads CASSRTGYEQFF. CDR3 sequence (DNA): TGTGCCAGCAGCCGGACAGGGTATGAGCAGTTCTTC.

V is TRBV14 and J is TRBJ2-2; 8 bases line up with TRBD1. Germline V gives CDR1 SGHDN, CDR2 FVKESK. With V trimmed by 0 bases and J by 5 bases, 5 bases remained unmatched. The CDR3 loop spans 16 amino acids. CDR3 residues: CASSQEGQVRTGELFF. In DNA form, the CDR3 reads TGTGCCAGCAGCCAAGAGGGACAGGTTCGGACCGGGGAGCTGTTTTTT. Supplemented by reference TRBV14 and TRBJ2-2, the full variable domain reads EAGVTQFPSHSVIEKGQTVTLRCDPISGHDNLYWYRRVMGKEIKFLLHFVKESKQDESGMPNNRFLAERTGGTYSTLKVQPAELEDSGVYFCASSQEGQVRTGELFFGEGSRLTVL.

V and J are TRBV24-1 and TRBJ2-3; D gene unclear. CDR1 and CDR2 from the germline V gene are KGHDR and SFDVKD. V was clipped by 3 bases and J by 0 bases, with 3 bases between them. CDR3 length: 13 residues. CDR3 nucleotides: TGTGCCACCAGTGATGACAGCACAGATACGCAGTATTTT. This codes for CATSDDSTDTQYF.

The chain links TRBV12-3 or TRBV12-4 to TRBJ2-1; TRBD1 matches 7 bases. This CDR3 has 15 residues. The J segment lost 2 bases and the V segment lost 6 bases, leaving 7 bases of the junction unmatched. The CDR3 bases are TGTGCCAGCAGCCCAGGACAGGCTACCTACAATGAGCAGTTCTTC. Its protein is CASSPGQATYNEQFF.

This chain links TRBV9 with TRBJ1-4; TRBD1 aligns across 8 bases. The length of the CDR3 is 17 residues. Germline assignment: CDR1 SGDLS and CDR2 YYNGEE. Trimming at V came to 0 bases and at J to 4 bases, leaving 8 bases not matched to a gene. DNA for the CDR3: TGTGCCAGCAGCGTAGAGGCGGGGACAGGAATTAATGAAAAACTGTTTTTT. Encoded protein: CASSVEAGTGINEKLFF.

This clonotype came up a few times. This sequence joins TRBV12-5 and TRBJ1-5; D unclear. Trimming took off 0 bases at V and 4 bases at J, with 10 bases between the two ends. There are 15 residues in the CDR3. Germline V CDR1 and CDR2: LGHNT, FRNRAP. The CDR3 loop reads CASGLVIGLNQPQHF. CDR3 bases: TGTGCTAGTGGTTTGGTAATTGGGCTTAATCAGCCCCAGCATTTT.

This sequence joins TRBV9 and TRBJ2-7; possible D gene TRBD2, 5 bases. The length of the CDR3 is 16 residues. V lost 9 bases and J lost 7, with 29 bases in between. CDR1 is SGDLS and CDR2 is YYNGEE in the germline V gene. CDR3 nucleotides: TGTGCCACCCGAGGGCAGACGACAAGAACGGAGAGGGAGCAGTACTTC. Translating it yields CATRGQTTRTEREQYF.

Ten or more counts support this clonotype. This chain's CDR3 is CSVEQEAFF. CDR3 in DNA: TGCAGCGTTGAACAGGAAGCTTTCTTT. The chain couples TRBV29-1 to TRBJ1-1; D unclear. The length of the CDR3 is 9 residues. V dropped 2 bases and J dropped 8 bases, with 3 bases sitting between them. Germline V gene lookup returns CDR1 SQVTM and CDR2 ANQGSEA.

The J gene is TRBJ1-5, the V gene TRBV6-1; TRBD1 might be the D (5 bases). Germline V lookup: CDR1 MNHNS, CDR2 SASEGT. V lost 4 bases and J lost 3, with 10 bases in between. The CDR3 sequence is 14 residues long. The CDR3 protein is CASSAGLYNQPQHF. The CDR3 DNA reads TGTGCCAGCAGTGCGGGACTTTACAATCAGCCCCAGCATTTT.

V is TRBV20-1 and J is TRBJ2-7; no firm D call. The germline gives CDR1 DFQATT, CDR2 SNEGSKA (reference sequence). The V gene lost 5 bases and the J gene lost 2 bases, with 10 bases spanning the gap. The CDR3 is 12 amino acids. The DNA for the CDR3 is TGCAGTGCTCGGACGGACGCCTACGAGCAGTACTTC. This encodes CSARTDAYEQYF.

The CDR3 DNA reads as TGTGCCAGCAGCTTAGGTCGGCCCGGGGACTCTGGAAACACCATATATTTT. Encoded protein: CASSLGRPGDSGNTIYF. The chain links TRBV7-3 to TRBJ1-3; D is unclear. The V gene's germline CDR1 is SGHTA and CDR2 FQGTGA. Trimming removed 2 bases from V and 0 bases from J, with 14 bases in between. CDR3 length: 17 amino acids.

The V call is TRBV5-1, the J call TRBJ1-1, with 8 bases aligning to TRBD1. This CDR3 has 14 residues. The junction had 5 bases not matched to a gene; V was cut back by 3 bases and J by 4 bases. The germline gives CDR1 SGHRS, CDR2 YFSETQ. The CDR3 nucleotides read TGCGCCAGCAGCTCAGGACAGGGAGGCACTGAAGCTTTCTTT. Its protein product is CASSSGQGGTEAFF. Complete variable domain (other parts from reference TRBV5-1 and TRBJ1-1): KAGVTQTPRYLIKTRGQQVTLSCSPISGHRSVSWYQQTPGQGLQFLFEYFSETQRNKGNFPGRFSGRQFSNSRSEMNVSTLELGDSALYLCASSSGQGGTEAFFGQGTRLTVV.

Many counts were recorded for this clonotype. V gene TRBV4-3 combines with J gene TRBJ2-3; D perhaps matches TRBD2 (5 bases). The ends were cut back, 0 bases at V and 7 bases at J, with 14 bases in the middle. The CDR3 loop spans 15 amino acids. Germline V CDR1 and CDR2: LGHNA, YSLEER. The CDR3 protein is CASSQDEGIINTQYF. CDR3 coding DNA: TGCGCCAGCAGCCAAGATGAGGGAATTATTAATACGCAGTATTTT.

The chain joins TRBV19 to TRBJ2-3; 9 bases agree with TRBD1. Germline V gene data show CDR1 as LNHDA and CDR2 as SQIVND (reference sequence). This CDR3 has 14 residues. J was trimmed by 3 bases and V by 3 bases; bases with no gene match: 1. DNA of the CDR3: TGTGCCAGTAGTATGACAGGGGGAACAGATACGCAGTATTTT. The encoded protein is CASSMTGGTDTQYF.

This clonotype was detected many times. The chain uses TRBV4-1 and TRBJ2-7; D gene uncertain. Germline V CDR1 and CDR2: MGHRA, YSYEKL. The CDR3 extends over 14 amino acids. V was cut by 0 bases and J by 1 base, with 7 bases left in between. This CDR3 is CASSQDDGSYEQYF. As DNA, the CDR3 is TGCGCCAGCAGCCAAGATGACGGGTCCTACGAGCAGTACTTC.

J is TRBJ1-2 and V is TRBV15; the D is unclear. V shed 1 base and J shed 0 bases, with 9 bases lying between them. Germline assignment: CDR1 LNHNV and CDR2 YYDKDF (reference sequence). This CDR3 has 15 residues. The CDR3 loop reads CATSRVGPANYGYTF. The DNA of the CDR3 is TGTGCCACCAGCAGAGTGGGTCCCGCTAACTATGGCTACACCTTC.

The table lists this clonotype with many counts. The chain has TRBV20-1 and TRBJ2-4; 10 nucleotides match TRBD2. Germline CDR1 reads DFQATT; CDR2 reads SNEGSKA (reference sequence). The CDR3 runs 19 residues. J lost 1 base, V lost 1 base, and 13 bases had no gene match. CDR3 amino acids: CSARAPAGSGGAAKNIQYF. In DNA form, the CDR3 reads TGCAGTGCTAGAGCCCCAGCGGGAAGCGGGGGGGCGGCCAAAAACATTCAGTACTTC.

In its sample, this clonotype was seen a few times. The chain couples TRBV7-9 to TRBJ2-4; no clear D gene. CDR1 is SEHNR, CDR2 FQNEAQ, per germline (reference sequence). The CDR3 loop spans 12 amino acids. With 2 bases removed from V and 5 bases from J, the gap between germline ends came to 4 bases. The CDR3, as DNA: TGTGCCAGCAGCTTAAACGAAAACATTCAGTACTTC. Protein sequence: CASSLNENIQYF.